The next 28 T cell receptor beta chains were all read from a single sample in a study of relationships among human T cell subsets. From mRNA, alpha and beta CDR3 regions were amplified using semiquantitative ARM-PCR. In ARM-PCR, communal superprimers followed tagged nested gene-specific primers for exponential amplification. TCRdb ran MiXCR on the multiplex PCR reads and lists one entry per CDR3 protein. Of under 2,500 distinct CDR3 sequences listed, approximately 40% are singletons. Input material: activated T cells sorted from blood. The subset here: CD45RA-RO-CD69+ activated T cells. The source of these receptors is a man between 40 and 49 years old in good health.

The V call is TRBV30, the J call TRBJ1-5; D ambiguous. Germline V gene lookup returns CDR1 GTSNPN and CDR2 SVGIG (reference sequence). CDR3 size: 14 residues. Trimming pared 2 bases from V and 0 bases from J, leaving 8 bases between. CDR3 nucleotide sequence: TGTGCCTGGAGTAGCACAGTTAGCAATCAGCCCCAGCATTTT. Translating it yields CAWSSTVSNQPQHF.

V gene TRBV10-3 combines with J gene TRBJ2-2; 7 positions agree with TRBD1. Germline lookup yields CDR1 ENHRY and CDR2 SYGVKD. The CDR3 is made up of 16 amino acids. Trimming took 0 bases from V and 4 from J; bases not matched to a gene: 5. The CDR3: CAISESDRDGTGELFF. The CDR3 DNA is TGTGCCATCAGTGAGTCCGACAGGGATGGCACCGGGGAGCTGTTTTTT.

By proportion, this clonotype is medium-sized. The chain links TRBV14 to TRBJ1-6, with a weak D call TRBD1 (5 bases). The germline gives CDR1 SGHDN, CDR2 FVKESK. The CDR3 is 15 residues long. Trimming pared 2 bases from V and 5 bases from J, leaving 10 bases between. CDR3 region: CASSQTTGNNSPLHF. CDR3 in DNA: TGTGCCAGCAGCCAAACTACAGGCAATAATTCACCCCTCCACTTT.

About this clonotype: The junction departs from the called germline gene at one end, perhaps through a read error. The gene calls are TRBV4-1 and TRBJ2-7; D gene unclear. The CDR3 spans 13 residues. CDR1 is MGHRA, CDR2 YSYEKL, per germline. The CDR3 DNA reads as TGCGCCAGCAGCGAAGAGGCCCTCTCCGAGCAGTACTTC. It is translated as CASSEEALSEQYF.

This clonotype was found a few times. J is TRBJ1-5 and V is TRBV2, with D possibly TRBD1 on 6 matching bases. The germline CDR1 and CDR2 sequences are SNHLY and FYNNEI. CDR3 length equals 12 residues. Trimming removed 6 bases from V and 7 bases from J, with 10 bases in between. The DNA of the CDR3 is TGTGCCAGCAGGGACAGCGGGCAGCCCCAGCATTTT. Protein sequence: CASRDSGQPQHF.

This clonotype counts as large. The rearrangement links TRBV14 to TRBJ1-1; D is uncertain. CDR1 SGHDN and CDR2 FVKESK come from the germline V gene. The CDR3 has 15 amino acids. V was shortened by 0 bases and J by 5 bases, with 13 bases between the two germline ends. In DNA form, the CDR3 reads TGTGCCAGCAGCCAAGATCATCACCCGGCTACTGAAGCTTTCTTT. Amino acid sequence: CASSQDHHPATEAFF.

CDR3 protein: CSTTLQRQETQYF. The DNA for the CDR3 is TGCAGCACCACCCTACAGCGACAAGAGACCCAGTACTTC. The chain employs TRBV29-1 and TRBJ2-5; D is uncertain. V lost 8 bases to trimming and J lost 2 bases, with 15 bases between them. Germline V gives CDR1 SQVTM, CDR2 ANQGSEA. The CDR3 runs 13 residues.

This clonotype was seen a handful of times. The rearrangement links TRBV11-2 to TRBJ2-4; TRBD2 agrees at 10 bases. Germline CDR1 SGHAT, CDR2 FQNNGV. The CDR3 length is 16 residues. Germline trimming cut 5 bases from V and 0 bases from J; bases unmatched to any gene: 4. CDR3 residues: CASSPGLAVAKNIQYF. As DNA, the CDR3 is TGTGCCAGCAGCCCCGGACTAGCGGTAGCCAAAAACATTCAGTACTTC.

This chain joins TRBV2 and TRBJ2-1, with D unclear. CDR1 is SNHLY and CDR2 is FYNNEI in the germline V gene. V lost 4 bases to trimming and J lost 9 bases, with 4 bases between them. The CDR3 has 10 residues. The CDR3 region has the DNA TGTGCCAGCAGTGGACCTGAGCAGTTCTTC. This codes for CASSGPEQFF.

This chain joins TRBV28 and TRBJ2-1; either TRBD1 or TRBD2 may supply D (5 bases each). The V gene's germline CDR1 is MDHEN and CDR2 SYDVKM. V lost 4 bases and J lost 6, with 10 bases in between. The CDR3 consists of 13 residues. The CDR3 is CASSWGTGNEQFF. In nucleotides, the CDR3 is TGTGCCAGCAGTTGGGGGACGGGCAATGAGCAGTTCTTC.

This chain joins TRBV20-1 and TRBJ2-1, with 14 bases aligning to TRBD2. This CDR3 has 15 amino acids. The germline CDR1 and CDR2 sequences are DFQATT and SNEGSKA (reference sequence). V dropped 6 bases and J dropped 4; count of bases not matched to a gene: 5. In DNA form, the CDR3 reads TGCAGTGCCACGACTAGCGGGAGGGATTACAATGAGCAGTTCTTC. It codes for CSATTSGRDYNEQFF.

This clonotype was seen a handful of times. The V and J genes are TRBV6-5 and TRBJ1-1, with unresolved D. This CDR3 is built from 15 residues. The germline V and J ends were trimmed by 6 bases and 4 bases, with 18 bases remaining between them. The germline CDR1 and CDR2 sequences are MNHEY and SVGAGI. CDR3 sequence reads: CASSVAASGTTEAFF. CDR3 nucleotide sequence: TGTGCCAGCAGCGTCGCTGCCTCCGGAACCACTGAAGCTTTCTTT.

The chain is built from TRBV27 and TRBJ2-7, with 8 bases that match TRBD2. The ends lost 6 bases at V and 5 bases at J; junction bases unmatched: 9. The CDR3 sequence is 14 residues long. In germline, CDR1 is MNHEY, CDR2 SMNVEV (reference sequence). The CDR3, as DNA: TGTGCCAGCAGCTTGCTGCTAGCGGGCGACGAGCAGTACTTC. It is translated as CASSLLLAGDEQYF.

By sample share, this clonotype is medium-sized. V gene TRBV14 combines with J gene TRBJ1-5; 7 nucleotides match TRBD1. The V gene's germline CDR1 is SGHDN and CDR2 FVKESK. Losses at the gene ends were 4 bases for V and 6 bases for J; bases not matched to a gene: 9. This CDR3 is built from 15 residues. DNA for the CDR3: TGTGCCAGCAGCCCCCCCGACAGGGTCAGTCAGCCCCAGCATTTT. It is translated as CASSPPDRVSQPQHF.

The J gene is TRBJ2-2, the V gene TRBV29-1, with TRBD1 as a possible D gene (6 bases). Deletions cut 4 bases from V and 0 bases from J, with 12 bases between. The CDR3 contains 15 residues. The germline CDR1 and CDR2 sequences are SQVTM and ANQGSEA. CDR3 sequence (DNA): TGCAGCGTTGCCAGGACAGTCTCGAACACCGGGGAGCTGTTTTTT. It is translated as CSVARTVSNTGELFF.

The rearrangement uses TRBV28 and TRBJ1-5, with D unclear. The germline V gene has CDR1 MDHEN and CDR2 SYDVKM. Trimming removed 5 bases at V and 2 bases at J, with 19 bases between. The length of the CDR3 is 17 residues. This CDR3 is CASSLWTGFPGNQPQHF. The CDR3 bases are TGTGCCAGCAGTCTCTGGACGGGATTTCCGGGCAATCAGCCCCAGCATTTT.

The sample holds a few counts of this clonotype. The genes are TRBV5-6 and TRBJ2-1; TRBD1 agrees at 10 bases. Germline values: CDR1 SGHDT, CDR2 YYEEEE. The trim removed 0 bases at V and 6 bases at J, leaving 6 bases unmatched. This CDR3 contains 16 residues. The CDR3 loop reads CASSLVGQGSVNEQFF. In DNA, the CDR3 is TGTGCCAGCAGCTTGGTGGGACAGGGGTCTGTCAATGAGCAGTTCTTC.

The rearrangement joins TRBV5-1 to TRBJ1-5; D gene unclear. Germline CDR1 is SGHRS and CDR2 is YFSETQ. This CDR3 contains 16 residues. V dropped 1 base and J dropped 1 base, with 12 bases sitting between them. The CDR3 here is CASSLQPIGSNQPQHF. The CDR3 DNA reads as TGCGCCAGCAGCTTGCAGCCTATTGGCAGCAATCAGCCCCAGCATTTT.

The CDR3 DNA is TGTGCCAGCAGTCCCCGGGGTAGCGGGGGGTCAGATACGCAGTATTTT. Amino acids: CASSPRGSGGSDTQYF. The rearrangement links TRBV6-6 to TRBJ2-3, with 10 bases matching TRBD2. V was clipped by 5 bases and J by 4 bases; unmatched bases: 9. CDR3 size: 16 residues. The germline CDR1 and CDR2 sequences are MNHNY and SVGAGI (reference sequence).

The chain recombines TRBV6-1 with TRBJ1-2; no clear D. The CDR3 totals 11 residues. V was pared by 5 bases and J by 7 bases, with 8 bases between. Germline CDR1 is MNHNS and CDR2 is SASEGT. The CDR3 loop is CASSTGSGYTF. CDR3 nucleotide sequence: TGTGCCAGCAGTACGGGGTCTGGCTACACCTTC.

This clonotype has a handful of counts. No conserved phenylalanine or tryptophan is present at the end of the CDR3, so a read error is the likely explanation. J is TRBJ2-3 and V is TRBV28; tentative D call: TRBD1 (6 bases). Trimming took 7 bases from V and 0 from J, leaving 8 bases between them. Germline CDR1 reads MDHEN; CDR2 reads SYDVKM. The CDR3 loop spans 13 amino acids. The CDR3 loop is CASTQGSTDTQYS. For the CDR3, the DNA is TGTGCCAGCACACAGGGAAGCACAGATACGCAGTATTCT.

The chain recombines TRBV28 with TRBJ2-7; maybe TRBD1 (5 bases). CDR3 length: 15 amino acids. V gave up 1 base and J gave up 12 bases, with 22 bases separating them. Germline lookup yields CDR1 MDHEN and CDR2 SYDVKM. The CDR3 coding sequence is TGTGCCAGCAGTTTATCCACTCCAAGCAGGGTCGGGCTGTACTTC. This encodes CASSLSTPSRVGLYF.

The gene calls are TRBV7-9 and TRBJ2-7; 8 bases map to TRBD2. This CDR3 comprises 17 residues. Germline CDR1 and CDR2: SEHNR and FQNEAQ (reference sequence). V trimming: 5 bases; J trimming: 2 bases; junction bases outside the gene matches: 14. The CDR3 loop reads CASSPRLAGIETYEQYF. CDR3 coding DNA: TGTGCCAGCAGCCCACGCCTAGCGGGCATCGAAACCTACGAGCAGTACTTC.

About this clonotype: A junction boundary mismatches the germline segment, possibly from a read error. This rearrangement joins TRBV11-2 to TRBJ1-5; 7 nucleotides match TRBD1. CDR1 and CDR2 from the germline V gene are SGHAT and FQNNGV. This CDR3 contains 14 residues. The CDR3 sequence is CASNLEGAKQPQHF. CDR3 nucleotides: TGTGCCAGCAACTTAGAGGGGGCAAAACAGCCCCAGCATTTT.

V and J are TRBV20-1 and TRBJ2-1; D is uncertain. Trimming left V 0 bases short and J 3 bases short, with 9 bases between. This CDR3 spans 14 amino acids. The germline V gene has CDR1 DFQATT and CDR2 SNEGSKA (reference sequence). For the CDR3, the DNA is TGCAGTGCTAGAGATCGACTCATCTACAATGAGCAGTTCTTC. Translation: CSARDRLIYNEQFF.

The chain employs TRBV27 and TRBJ2-7; 8 nucleotides align to TRBD2. V shed 2 bases and J 4 bases; nucleotides not matched to a gene: 7. The CDR3 is 15 amino acids. From germline, CDR1 is MNHEY and CDR2 SMNVEV (reference sequence). As DNA, the CDR3 is TGTGCCAGCAGTTTAAAGGCTAGCGGGTGGTACGAGCAGTACTTC. Translation: CASSLKASGWYEQYF.

This sequence joins TRBV10-3 and TRBJ2-2; 8 bases map to TRBD2. The ends lost 10 bases at V and 7 bases at J; junction bases unmatched: 11. The CDR3 totals 14 residues. CDR1 is ENHRY, CDR2 SYGVKD, per germline. Here the CDR3 DNA reads TGTGCCACCCGAGGGGCGGGGGGCCTCGGGGAGCTGTTTTTT. Encoded protein: CATRGAGGLGELFF.

A few counts support this clonotype. V is TRBV6-5 and J is TRBJ2-6, with 9 bases matching TRBD1. The germline gives CDR1 MNHEY, CDR2 SVGAGI. Trimming cost V 5 bases and J 0 bases; bases outside gene matches: 8. The CDR3 sequence is 18 residues long. CDR3 residues: CASSRRQGDRSGANVLTF. The DNA of the CDR3 is TGTGCCAGCAGTAGGCGACAGGGGGATCGCTCTGGGGCCAACGTCCTGACTTTC.